This TCR beta chain was sequenced in a study of blood T cell repertoires in COVID-19. Overall study: The origin of the acute and convalescent COVID-19 samples was the United States, Italy and Spain.

The CDR3 is 14 amino acids. CDR1 LNHDA and CDR2 SQIVND come from the germline V gene (reference sequence). The trim removed 2 bases at V and 8 bases at J, leaving 5 bases unmatched. Libraries were prepared by immunoSEQ multiplex PCR; TCRdb keeps only in-frame clonotypes and omits some of them. The sample includes fewer than 100,000 clones, roughly nine tenths of them seen just once. This rearrangement joins TRBV19 to TRBJ2-1; 8 nucleotides line up with TRBD2. The sample was peripheral blood. The receptor was isolated from a man between 65 and 79 years old with acute or convalescent COVID-19. The CDR3 spells CASSILSGGDEQFF. The CDR3 bases are TGTGCCAGTAGTATATTAAGCGGGGGCGATGAGCAGTTCTTC.